These 6 T cell receptor beta chains originate from one sample sequenced in a study of T-cell memory formation after mild COVID-19. TCRdb re-called the 5' RACE reads through MiXCR, storing one row per CDR3 protein. The data hold a few hundred thousand distinct CDR3 sequences, with approximately 15% observed a single time. Sequencing was carried out using PBMCs or a T cell subset sorted from them (not recorded which). All receptors come from a man between 18 and 35 years old who had mild COVID-19 (a few samples of this study predate the infection). Cell type and time point are not known.

This clonotype was detected a few times. The chain recombines TRBV7-8 with TRBJ2-7; TRBD1 matches at 10 bases. The CDR3 runs 18 residues. Germline V lookup: CDR1 SGHVS, CDR2 FQNEAQ. The V and J ends lost 0 bases and 1 base, in that order; junction bases with no gene match: 9. The CDR3 sequence: CASSLARQGARVSYEQYF. The DNA of the CDR3 is TGTGCCAGCAGCTTAGCTAGACAGGGGGCAAGGGTTTCCTACGAGCAGTACTTC.

The rearrangement joins TRBV27 to TRBJ2-6; D ambiguous. Per germline, CDR1 MNHEY and CDR2 SMNVEV (reference sequence). CDR3 length: 16 residues. Trimming stripped 1 base from V and 2 bases from J, with 9 bases between. CDR3 protein: CASSLWASPGANVLTF. DNA of the CDR3: TGTGCCAGCAGTTTATGGGCTTCCCCTGGGGCCAACGTCCTGACTTTC. The full variable domain, rest sourced from reference TRBV27 and TRBJ2-6, is EAQVTQNPRYLITVTGKKLTVTCSQNMNHEYMSWYRQDPGLGLRQIYYSMNVEVTDKGDVPEGYKVSRKEKRNFPLILESPSPNQTSLYFCASSLWASPGANVLTFGAGSRLTVL.

In DNA form, the CDR3 reads TGTGCCAGCAGCCCAACCTCTCAAGCGGGCTATGGCTACACCTTC. Amino acids: CASSPTSQAGYGYTF. The chain joins TRBV3-1 to TRBJ1-2; no reliable D call. Germline assignment: CDR1 LGHDT and CDR2 YNNKEL (reference sequence). V was trimmed by 4 bases and J by 4 bases, leaving 16 bases between them. The CDR3 extends over 15 amino acids.

This clonotype was counted many times. This sequence joins TRBV5-1 and TRBJ2-1; tentative D call: TRBD2 (6 bases). This CDR3 is built from 13 residues. Per the germline V gene, CDR1 is SGHRS and CDR2 is YFSETQ. V was clipped by 0 bases and J by 10 bases, with 11 bases between them. The CDR3 here is CASSLATSGEQFF. Here the CDR3 DNA reads TGCGCCAGCAGCTTGGCGACTAGTGGCGAGCAGTTCTTC.

This clonotype came up many times. The V gene is TRBV12-3 or TRBV12-4, the J gene TRBJ2-1; 12 nucleotides align to TRBD2. V was clipped by 3 bases and J by 4 bases; unmatched bases: 13. The CDR3 consists of 19 residues. DNA for the CDR3: TGTGCCAGCAGTTTCTTAGGACTAGCGGGGACTAGAGGGTACAATGAGCAGTTCTTC. It specifies CASSFLGLAGTRGYNEQFF.

In its sample, this clonotype was seen many times. CDR3 residues: CSVRDRLYEQYF. The CDR3 DNA reads TGCAGCGTTAGAGACAGGTTATACGAGCAGTACTTC. The chain employs TRBV29-1 and TRBJ2-7, with a possible D match to TRBD1 (6 bases). Germline CDR1 SQVTM, CDR2 ANQGSEA. The ends were cut back, 5 bases at V and 4 bases at J, with 12 bases in the middle. The CDR3 is 12 amino acids.